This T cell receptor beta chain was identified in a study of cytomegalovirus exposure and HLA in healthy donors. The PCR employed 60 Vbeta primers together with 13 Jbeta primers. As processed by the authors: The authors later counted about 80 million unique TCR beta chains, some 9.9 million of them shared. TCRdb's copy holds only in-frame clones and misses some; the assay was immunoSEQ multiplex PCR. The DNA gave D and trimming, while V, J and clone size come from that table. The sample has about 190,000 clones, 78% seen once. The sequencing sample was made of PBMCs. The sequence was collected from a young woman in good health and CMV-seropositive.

CDR3 sequence (DNA): TGTGCCAGCAGTTACTCCGCGACAGGGGGCGCGGAGACCCAGTACTTC. Amino acids: CASSYSATGGAETQYF. This rearrangement joins TRBV6-5 to TRBJ2-5, with 10 bases aligning to TRBD1. The CDR3 sequence is 16 residues long. Trimming cost V 0 bases and J 5 bases; bases outside gene matches: 6. Germline CDR1 reads MNHEY; CDR2 reads SVGAGI.